The sequence of this T cell receptor beta chain was determined in a study of cytomegalovirus exposure and HLA in healthy donors. About the study: The Caucasian-associated ancestry cluster contained 75% to 85% of the roughly 370 genotyped donors. Findings and caveats of the study: The authors considered a cluster of highly shared sequence variants likely to be a sequencing artifact.

The PCR employed 60 Vbeta primers together with 13 Jbeta primers. Assay: immunoSEQ multiplex PCR; the TCRdb copy retains only in-frame clones and omits some. The data show some 150,000 clones, 75% to 80% seen once. From germline, CDR1 is ENHRY and CDR2 SYGVKD. With V trimmed by 3 bases and J by 4 bases, 0 bases remained unmatched. The CDR3 runs 13 residues. To note about this clone: Its antigen is unknown.

The clonotype comes from a middle-aged man in good health and CMV-seropositive. The chain recombines TRBV10-3 with TRBJ2-1; 7 positions agree with TRBD2. Sequenced input: PBMCs. This chain's CDR3 is CAISDGGYNEQFF. CDR3 DNA sequence: TGTGCCATCAGTGACGGGGGGTACAATGAGCAGTTCTTC.